Listed below are T cell receptor beta chains from one sample, sequenced in a study of PD-1 blockade in classical Hodgkin lymphoma. TCRdb's table, derived via immunoSEQ multiplex PCR, lists solely in-frame clones and lacks some. Among tens of thousands of clones listed, roughly 86% were seen once. The sequenced sample was peripheral blood mononuclear cells (PBMCs), obtained before the fourth cycle of nivolumab. These receptors were taken from a human donor with classical Hodgkin lymphoma. The CDR3 runs from the conserved cysteine through the conserved F or W. The order of the fields is D gene, clone size, J gene, V gene, CDR3 DNA, CDR3 protein. D genes are given only for firm matches. Size values are once, few and many counts, or a class for expanded clones, and some rows have none.

d_call: TRBD1
clone_size: NA
j_call: TRBJ2-7
v_call: TRBV6-5
cdr3_nt: TGTGCCAGCAGTTATTCGCTAGGGACAGGGACCTACGAGCAGTACTTC
cdr3_aa: CASSYSLGTGTYEQYF

d_call: TRBD2
clone_size: NA
j_call: TRBJ2-3
v_call: TRBV4-1
cdr3_nt: TGCGCCAGCAGCCATAGTAGCGGGAGAAGCACAGATACGCAGTATTTT
cdr3_aa: CASSHSSGRSTDTQYF

d_call: TRBD1
clone_size: NA
j_call: TRBJ2-7
v_call: TRBV7-9
cdr3_nt: TGTGCCAGCAGCCCCTCCGGGACAGATTACGAGCAGTACTTC
cdr3_aa: CASSPSGTDYEQYF

d_call: NA
clone_size: once
j_call: TRBJ2-7
v_call: TRBV2
cdr3_nt: TGTGCCAGCAGTGACGAACGCGAGCAGTACTTC
cdr3_aa: CASSDEREQYF

d_call: TRBD2
clone_size: NA
j_call: TRBJ2-3
v_call: TRBV29-1
cdr3_nt: TGCAGCGTTGAACCCCGGGGGGGCCGTACAGATACGCAGTATTTT
cdr3_aa: CSVEPRGGRTDTQYF

d_call: NA
clone_size: NA
j_call: TRBJ1-2
v_call: TRBV11-3
cdr3_nt: TGTGCCAGCAGCTCGGGTGGGGCTTCTGGCTATGGCTACACCTTC
cdr3_aa: CASSSGGASGYGYTF

d_call: TRBD2
clone_size: NA
j_call: TRBJ2-1
v_call: TRBV2
cdr3_nt: TGTGCCAGACGGGGGGTGCTCTTGTTGGATGAGCAGTTCTTC
cdr3_aa: CARRGVLLLDEQFF

d_call: NA
clone_size: NA
j_call: TRBJ2-2
v_call: TRBV4-1
cdr3_nt: TGCGCCAGCACCGAGGGGGTCGGGGAGCTGTTTTTT
cdr3_aa: CASTEGVGELFF

d_call: NA
clone_size: once
j_call: TRBJ1-2
v_call: TRBV11-3
cdr3_nt: TGTGCCAGCAGCTTAGCCCCTTCGGCTCGAGGTGGCTACACCTTC
cdr3_aa: CASSLAPSARGGYTF

d_call: TRBD2
clone_size: NA
j_call: TRBJ2-5
v_call: TRBV2
cdr3_nt: TGTGCCAGGGGACTAGCGGGAGACCAAGAGACCCAGTACTTC
cdr3_aa: CARGLAGDQETQYF

d_call: NA
clone_size: NA
j_call: TRBJ2-3
v_call: TRBV10-3
cdr3_nt: TGTGCCATCACCCGAAGCGGGAGCACAGATACGCAGTATTTT
cdr3_aa: CAITRSGSTDTQYF